The 21 T cell receptor beta chains reported below all come from one sample, sequenced in a study of shared clonotypes between healthy human individuals. The assay was immunoSEQ multiplex PCR, and TCRdb's table has in-frame clones only and misses some. This sample has fewer than 500,000 clones; about 80% occur once, and the top ten carry around 13%. Sample: PBMCs. All receptors derive from a woman between 40 and 50 years old in good health. Some clones in this sample may be carry-over from other donors' samples.

The chain employs TRBV20-1 and TRBJ1-2; D unclear. Germline V lookup: CDR1 DFQATT, CDR2 SNEGSKA (reference sequence). CDR3 length equals 11 residues. Trimming took off 8 bases at V and 6 bases at J, with 13 bases between the two ends. CDR3 bases: TGCAGTATTATTAAGACTGATGGCTACACCTTC. It yields the protein CSIIKTDGYTF.

The V call is TRBV12-2, the J call TRBJ2-4; the table's D call TRBD2 went unverified against the DNA. TRBV12-2 is listed as a pseudogene. The CDR3 has 16 amino acids. The CDR3 spells CASRFRSGAIKNIQYF. The CDR3, as DNA: TGTGCAAGTCGCTTTCGTAGCGGGGCTATCAAAAACATTCAGTACTTC.

This clone was observed a single time. Possible read error: a much larger clone is one base away. The CDR3 end shows no conserved phenylalanine or tryptophan, and so a read error is likely. This sequence joins TRBV7-3 and TRBJ2-7; D is perhaps TRBD1 (6 bases). V was shortened by 5 bases and J by 9 bases, with 20 bases between the two germline ends. CDR1 SGHTA and CDR2 FQGTGA come from the germline V gene. This CDR3 is built from 14 residues. CDR3 DNA: TGTGCCAGCAGCCCTACCGGGACAAGTACCGCGCAGTACTCC. Amino acid sequence: CASSPTGTSTAQYS.

The J gene is TRBJ1-2, the V gene TRBV2; TRBD1 might be the D (6 bases). CDR1 and CDR2 from the germline V gene are SNHLY and FYNNEI. V was clipped by 4 bases and J by 6 bases, with 12 bases between them. This CDR3 region has 13 residues. The CDR3 is CASSVQGRDGYTF. CDR3 DNA: TGTGCCAGCAGTGTGCAGGGGCGGGATGGCTACACCTTC.

V and J are TRBV5-1 and TRBJ2-3; TRBD2 is a possible D gene (6 bases). Germline CDR1 reads SGHRS; CDR2 reads YFSETQ. Trimming took 7 bases from V and 1 from J, leaving 16 bases between them. This CDR3 comprises 15 residues. The CDR3 region is CASGPGRVGTDTQYF. Here the CDR3 DNA reads TGCGCCAGCGGCCCCGGGAGAGTTGGCACAGATACGCAGTATTTT.

The chain recombines TRBV27 with TRBJ2-5; D tentatively reads TRBD1 or TRBD2 (5 bases each). The CDR3 has 15 amino acids. Deletions cut 5 bases from V and 5 bases from J, with 18 bases between. The germline gives CDR1 MNHEY, CDR2 SMNVEV (reference sequence). In DNA, the CDR3 is TGTGCCAGCAGTCCCCTGAGGGGCCCCCGTGAGACCCAGTACTTC. This codes for CASSPLRGPRETQYF.

The J gene is TRBJ1-4, the V gene TRBV5-1; D gene ambiguous. The CDR3 length is 14 residues. V gave up 0 bases and J gave up 7 bases, with 10 bases separating them. Germline CDR1 and CDR2: SGHRS and YFSETQ. The CDR3 spells CASSLGLEGEKLFF. The DNA of the CDR3 is TGCGCCAGCAGCTTGGGCCTCGAGGGTGAAAAACTGTTTTTT.

With regard to this clone: The germline gene is not matched at one end of the junction; a read error may be the cause. This sample includes further DNA sequences coding for the same CDR3. V is TRBV4-1 and J is TRBJ1-4; D uncertain. CDR1 MGHRA and CDR2 YSYEKL come from the germline V gene. The CDR3 contains 16 residues. The CDR3 DNA reads TGCGCCAGCAGCTCACTGGTCCGGGCAACTAATGAAAAGCTGTTTTTT. It is translated as CASSSLVRATNEKLFF.

The V gene is TRBV28, the J gene TRBJ2-7, with D perhaps TRBD1 (5 bases). Trimming took off 7 bases at V and 3 bases at J, with 16 bases between the two ends. Per germline, CDR1 MDHEN and CDR2 SYDVKM. This CDR3 has 14 residues. The CDR3 reads CASTPRQTNYEQYF. CDR3 nucleotide sequence: TGTGCCAGCACCCCCAGACAGACAAACTACGAGCAGTACTTC.

J is TRBJ2-5 and V is TRBV13, with D possibly TRBD2 on 6 matching bases. The CDR3 contains 14 residues. From germline, CDR1 is PRHDT and CDR2 FYEKMQ (reference sequence). The V and J ends lost 5 bases and 4 bases respectively, with 14 bases between them. The CDR3 spells CASSPRGSGETQYF. The CDR3 DNA follows: TGTGCCAGCAGCCCCCGAGGTAGCGGAGAGACCCAGTACTTC.

A few counts support this clone. V usage is TRBV15 and J usage is TRBJ2-7; 7 nucleotides line up with TRBD2. The CDR3 spans 14 residues. The germline gives CDR1 LNHNV, CDR2 YYDKDF (reference sequence). Unmatched junction bases numbered 3, after V lost 3 bases and J lost 1 base. The DNA of the CDR3 is TGTGCCACCAGCAGGTCTAGCGGTTCCTACGAGCAGTACTTC. Translating it yields CATSRSSGSYEQYF. Supplemented by reference TRBV15 and TRBJ2-7, the full variable domain reads DAMVIQNPRYQVTQFGKPVTLSCSQTLNHNVMYWYQQKSSQAPKLLFHYYDKDFNNEADTPDNFQSRRPNTSFCFLDIRSPGLGDTAMYLCATSRSSGSYEQYFGPGTRLTVT.

The CDR3 spells CATNGAFGQPQHF. Written as DNA, the CDR3 is TGTGCCACCAACGGGGCGTTCGGTCAGCCCCAGCATTTT. The chain links TRBV6-5 to TRBJ1-5, with a possible D match to TRBD1 (5 bases). This CDR3 contains 13 residues. The V gene's germline CDR1 is MNHEY and CDR2 SVGAGI. V was trimmed by 10 bases and J by 6 bases, leaving 16 bases between them.

This chain joins TRBV2 and TRBJ2-1; D remains unclear. The germline CDR1 and CDR2 sequences are SNHLY and FYNNEI. The V end lost 1 base, the J end lost 10 bases, and 5 bases lay between the germline ends. The CDR3 is 11 amino acids. This CDR3 reads CASSEVEEQFF. The CDR3 nucleotides read TGTGCCAGCAGTGAAGTAGAGGAGCAGTTCTTC.

This clone was found a few times. The CDR3 spells CASSWGRRDTEAFF. The CDR3 DNA reads as TGTGCCAGTAGTTGGGGGCGGAGGGACACTGAAGCTTTCTTT. V usage is TRBV19 and J usage is TRBJ1-1; weak D call: TRBD1 (6 bases). The V gene lost 5 bases and the J gene lost 3 bases, with 13 bases spanning the gap. The CDR3 sequence is 14 residues long. Germline V gene data show CDR1 as LNHDA and CDR2 as SQIVND (reference sequence). The full variable domain, with the rest looked up from reference TRBV19 and TRBJ1-1, is DGGITQSPKYLFRKEGQNVTLSCEQNLNHDAMYWYRQDPGQGLRLIYYSQIVNDFQKGDIAEGYSVSREKKESFPLTVTSAQKNPTAFYLCASSWGRRDTEAFFGQGTRLTVV.

This chain links TRBV28 with TRBJ2-7; unclear D gene. CDR3 length: 12 residues. V lost 6 bases and J lost 6, with 12 bases in between. Germline CDR1 and CDR2: MDHEN and SYDVKM. The CDR3 spells CASSLQQFEQYF. In DNA form, the CDR3 reads TGTGCCAGCAGCCTCCAACAGTTCGAGCAGTACTTC.

This clone was detected only a few times. V and J are TRBV4-2 and TRBJ2-5, with TRBD1 identical over 7 bases. The ends lost 1 base at V and 5 bases at J; junction bases unmatched: 13. The CDR3 has 17 residues. Germline V CDR1 and CDR2: LGHNA, YNFKEQ. This chain's CDR3 is CASSQAYRQGQGETQYF. The CDR3 DNA follows: TGTGCCAGCAGCCAAGCATATAGACAGGGCCAGGGGGAGACCCAGTACTTC.

This clone was recorded a few times. This chain joins TRBV9 and TRBJ1-1, with 8 bases that match TRBD1. The CDR3 sequence is 15 residues long. Germline values: CDR1 SGDLS, CDR2 YYNGEE. J was trimmed by 2 bases and V by 1 base; bases with no gene match: 4. This chain's CDR3 is CASSVSGQGNTEAFF. The CDR3 DNA reads TGTGCCAGCAGCGTAAGCGGACAGGGTAACACTGAAGCTTTCTTT.

This clone was seen only a few times. The chain couples TRBV5-1 to TRBJ2-7, with D tentatively TRBD1 (6 bases). Germline-derived CDR1 and CDR2 are SGHRS and YFSETQ. This CDR3 is 14 amino acids long. V dropped 2 bases and J dropped 0 bases, with 9 bases sitting between them. For the CDR3, the DNA is TGCGCCAGCAGCTTAGACAGGAACTCCTACGAGCAGTACTTC. It encodes CASSLDRNSYEQYF.

This chain's CDR3 is CASSVVGTSGEQYF. The CDR3 coding sequence is TGCGCCAGCAGTGTCGTCGGGACTAGCGGCGAGCAGTACTTC. This sequence joins TRBV10-1 and TRBJ2-7, with 11 bases that match TRBD2. Germline values: CDR1 WNHNN, CDR2 SYGVQD (reference sequence). After removal of 4 bases from V and 6 bases from J, the junction contained 5 bases not matched to a gene. The CDR3 is 14 amino acids.

The chain joins TRBV5-1 to TRBJ2-2; unclear D gene. In germline, CDR1 is SGHRS, CDR2 YFSETQ. Trimming took 2 bases from V and 6 from J, leaving 11 bases between them. The CDR3 covers 14 residues. The CDR3 sequence: CASSFPGRSGELFF. As DNA, the CDR3 is TGCGCCAGCAGCTTCCCGGGTCGGTCCGGGGAGCTGTTTTTT.

The V call is TRBV18, the J call TRBJ1-1; unclear D gene. CDR3 length equals 13 residues. The V end lost 2 bases, the J end lost 1 base, and 5 bases lay between the germline ends. CDR1 and CDR2 from the germline V gene are KGHSH and LQKENI. This CDR3 is CASSPSGNTEAFF. Written as DNA, the CDR3 is TGTGCCAGCTCACCATCAGGGAACACTGAAGCTTTCTTT. Filled out from reference TRBV18 and TRBJ1-1, the complete variable domain reads NAGVMQNPRHLVRRRGQEARLRCSPMKGHSHVYWYRQLPEEGLKFMVYLQKENIIDESGMPKERFSAEFPKEGPSILRIQQVVRGDSAAYFCASSPSGNTEAFFGQGTRLTVV.